The source of this TCR beta chain is a study of cytomegalovirus exposure and HLA in healthy donors. Primers: 60 Vbeta forward and 13 Jbeta reverse. Here immunoSEQ multiplex PCR was the method, and the copy in TCRdb shows in-frame clones only, minus some. This sample's clone table lists about 79,000 clones. The CDR3 covers 13 residues. With 0 bases removed from V and 4 bases from J, the gap between germline ends came to 7 bases. The germline CDR1 and CDR2 sequences are KGHSH and LQKENI. Findings of the study overall: In a later analysis, a missense DCLRE1C variant was linked to TCR beta V- and J-gene trimming. HLA allele associations emerged for some 16,000 TCR beta sequences in a later analysis, at 0.05 false discovery rate.

Of note for this clone: Antigen unknown.

The rearrangement uses TRBV18 and TRBJ2-7; D not certain. The material sequenced was PBMCs. This TCR was recovered from a man younger than 45 in good health and CMV-seronegative. The chain's CDR3 is CASSPPADYEQYF. The CDR3 bases are TGTGCCAGCTCACCACCGGCCGATTACGAGCAGTACTTC.